The present T cell receptor beta chain was sequenced within a study of metastatic and nonmetastatic thyroid tumors. Study as a whole: Patients with malignant and benign thyroid disease provided blood and tumor or nodule tissue, whose repertoires were compared.

Every patient underwent thyroid surgery untreated. TCRdb re-clonotyped the PCR reads via MiXCR. The sample shows fewer than 20,000 clones, 21% of them seen only once. Germline V gene sequence: CDR1 SGDLS, CDR2 YYNGEE. After removal of 0 bases from V and 8 bases from J, the junction contained 7 bases not matched to a gene. The CDR3 is 15 amino acids. Study results and caveats: The reported finding was significantly higher TCR beta diversity in malignant thyroid tumors relative to benign nodules, in blood and tumor.

This clone is medium-sized within its sample. Its specificity is unknown. The sequence came from a female donor with papillary thyroid cancer or a benign thyroid nodule (not recorded which). Some clones in this sample may be carry-over from other donors' samples. The sample was tumor tissue. The chain uses TRBV9 and TRBJ2-7; 11 bases agree with TRBD2. The DNA for the CDR3 is TGTGCCAGCAGCGTAGGTGATAGCGGGAGGGCCAAGCAGTACTTC. Translation gives CASSVGDSGRAKQYF.